A single sample is the source of the 25 T cell receptor beta chains below, sequenced in a study of cytomegalovirus exposure and HLA in healthy donors. 60 Vbeta and 13 Jbeta primers were used in PCR. Sequencing used immunoSEQ multiplex PCR; TCRdb keeps in-frame clones, though not all of them. The sample holds approximately 200,000 clones, approximately 88% seen once. Sequencing was performed on PBMCs. Receptors were obtained from a boy aged 5-17 years in good health and CMV-seronegative.

The V gene is TRBV6-1, the J gene TRBJ1-6; D unclear. Germline CDR1 is MNHNS and CDR2 is SASEGT. The CDR3 has 17 residues. V gave up 4 bases and J gave up 0 bases, with 13 bases separating them. CDR3 sequence (DNA): TGTGCCAGCAGTGTCGGACTGGGAGGCTCCTATAATTCACCCCTCCACTTT. It yields the protein CASSVGLGGSYNSPLHF.

CDR3 amino acids: CASSQARVSYEQYF. CDR3 nucleotides: TGCGCCAGCAGCCAAGCCCGTGTGTCTTACGAGCAGTACTTC. J is TRBJ2-7 and V is TRBV4-1; D gene ambiguous. V lost 1 base, J lost 4 bases, and 11 bases lay in between. Germline-derived CDR1 and CDR2 are MGHRA and YSYEKL. This CDR3 comprises 14 residues.

The V call is TRBV15, the J call TRBJ1-4; unclear D gene. The CDR3 has 15 amino acids. Germline V gives CDR1 LNHNV, CDR2 YYDKDF (reference sequence). Trimming pared 0 bases from V and 8 bases from J, leaving 13 bases between. CDR3 sequence reads: CATSRETRSLEKLFF. CDR3 nucleotides: TGTGCCACCAGCAGAGAAACGCGCTCTCTGGAAAAACTGTTTTTT. The whole variable domain, filled in from reference TRBV15 and TRBJ1-4, reads DAMVIQNPRYQVTQFGKPVTLSCSQTLNHNVMYWYQQKSSQAPKLLFHYYDKDFNNEADTPDNFQSRRPNTSFCFLDIRSPGLGDTAMYLCATSRETRSLEKLFFGSGTQLSVL.

V is TRBV30 and J is TRBJ2-1, with D perhaps TRBD1 (6 bases). Germline CDR1 reads GTSNPN; CDR2 reads SVGIG (reference sequence). V dropped 4 bases and J dropped 4 bases, with 14 bases sitting between them. The length of the CDR3 is 14 residues. The CDR3 sequence: CAWTIQGIYNEQFF. CDR3 nucleotide sequence: TGTGCCTGGACGATTCAGGGGATATACAATGAGCAGTTCTTC.

This chain uses TRBV19 with TRBJ2-7; 12 nucleotides align to TRBD2. V dropped 4 bases and J dropped 7; count of bases not matched to a gene: 14. The CDR3 has 17 amino acids. Germline V CDR1 and CDR2: LNHDA, SQIVND (reference sequence). CDR3 DNA sequence: TGTGCCAGTAGTACCCAGGGGCGACTAGCGGGAGCTGGAGAGCAGTACTTC. Amino acids: CASSTQGRLAGAGEQYF.

The J gene is TRBJ1-1, the V gene TRBV6-5; D may be TRBD1 (5 bases). This CDR3 is 12 amino acids long. Trimming cost V 10 bases and J 4 bases, with 13 bases left between them. Germline CDR1 reads MNHEY; CDR2 reads SVGAGI. The chain's CDR3 is CATIGVSTEAFF. CDR3 DNA sequence: TGTGCCACCATAGGGGTAAGCACTGAAGCTTTCTTT.

The J gene is TRBJ1-6, the V gene TRBV30; 9 nucleotides align to TRBD1. The CDR3 has 13 residues. Germline trimming cut 6 bases from V and 6 bases from J; bases unmatched to any gene: 3. Germline V gene sequence: CDR1 GTSNPN, CDR2 SVGIG (reference sequence). Here the CDR3 reads CACTDRGNSPLHF. CDR3 nucleotide sequence: TGTGCCTGCACGGACAGGGGTAATTCACCCCTCCACTTT.

CDR3 residues: CASSPLPRVNTEAFF. In DNA form, the CDR3 reads TGTGCCAGTAGTCCGCTCCCCAGGGTGAACACTGAAGCTTTCTTT. This sequence joins TRBV19 and TRBJ1-1; D perhaps matches TRBD1 (5 bases). Per germline, CDR1 LNHDA and CDR2 SQIVND (reference sequence). The CDR3 has 15 residues. V dropped 5 bases and J dropped 0 bases, with 13 bases sitting between them. The complete variable domain, with remaining parts taken from reference TRBV19 and TRBJ1-1, reads DGGITQSPKYLFRKEGQNVTLSCEQNLNHDAMYWYRQDPGQGLRLIYYSQIVNDFQKGDIAEGYSVSREKKESFPLTVTSAQKNPTAFYLCASSPLPRVNTEAFFGQGTRLTVV.

The chain recombines TRBV6-4 with TRBJ1-3; D is unclear. The V end was cut by 3 bases, the J end by 4 bases, with 7 bases between. The CDR3 covers 13 residues. The germline V gene has CDR1 MRHNA and CDR2 SNTAGT. CDR3 residues: CASSEGPGNTIYF. The CDR3 DNA reads TGTGCCAGCAGTGAGGGCCCCGGAAACACCATATATTTT.

The chain couples TRBV7-2 to TRBJ2-2; TRBD2 is a possible D gene (5 bases). CDR3 length equals 15 residues. The ends were cut back, 7 bases at V and 2 bases at J, with 14 bases in the middle. The V gene's germline CDR1 is SGHTA and CDR2 FQGNSA. CDR3 DNA: TGTGCCAGCATTCGGGGAGCGACAAACACCGGGGAGCTGTTTTTT. Protein: CASIRGATNTGELFF.

The CDR3 coding sequence is TGTGCCAGCAGCGGGGCTAGCGGGCAGGAAAACTTCTACGAGCAGTACTTC. Translating gives CASSGASGQENFYEQYF. The rearrangement uses TRBV9 and TRBJ2-7, with 8 bases matching TRBD2. CDR1 is SGDLS and CDR2 is YYNGEE in the germline V gene. With V trimmed by 3 bases and J by 3 bases, 14 bases remained unmatched. CDR3 length equals 17 residues.

The chain uses TRBV5-6 and TRBJ2-7; D possibly corresponds to TRBD2 (5 bases). Germline CDR1 and CDR2: SGHDT and YYEEEE. The V gene lost 4 bases and the J gene lost 3 bases, with 8 bases spanning the gap. The CDR3 runs to 12 residues. CDR3 protein: CASSLDFYEQYF. The DNA of the CDR3 is TGTGCCAGCAGCCTGGACTTCTACGAGCAGTACTTC.

The chain is built from TRBV7-3 and TRBJ2-2, with TRBD2 matching over 14 bases. CDR3 length: 17 amino acids. The V segment lost 5 bases and the J segment 7 bases; nucleotides outside the gene matches: 9. CDR1 and CDR2 from the germline V gene are SGHTA and FQGTGA. CDR3 in DNA: TGTGCCAGCAGCACAGGGACTAGCGGGAGAGGTGGCGGGGAGCTGTTTTTT. This sequence encodes CASSTGTSGRGGGELFF.

This clone appeared a few times. The chain combines TRBV10-1 with TRBJ2-4; D not certain. Germline V gene lookup returns CDR1 WNHNN and CDR2 SYGVQD (reference sequence). V was shortened by 5 bases and J by 7 bases, with 12 bases between the two germline ends. The CDR3 has 13 residues. DNA for the CDR3: TGCGCCAGCAGTCCGTCTGGTGAGAACATTCAGTACTTC. This encodes CASSPSGENIQYF.

This clone has a handful of counts. The CDR3 is CASTLEGGSNQPQHF. The CDR3 nucleotides read TGTGCCAGCACCTTGGAGGGTGGTAGCAATCAGCCCCAGCATTTT. The V gene is TRBV28, the J gene TRBJ1-5; D is undetermined. V lost 7 bases and J 0 bases, leaving 13 bases between the germline ends. Per the germline V gene, CDR1 is MDHEN and CDR2 is SYDVKM. This CDR3 is 15 amino acids long.

The chain has TRBV7-9 and TRBJ1-4; TRBD1 matches at 7 bases. The V segment lost 9 bases and the J segment 8 bases; nucleotides outside the gene matches: 9. CDR1 is SEHNR, CDR2 FQNEAQ, per germline (reference sequence). This CDR3 spans 13 amino acids. CDR3 DNA sequence: TGTGCCAGTGCGGGACAGACGCGGGAAAAACTGTTTTTT. Encoded protein: CASAGQTREKLFF.

This clone was counted a single time. This chain uses TRBV19 with TRBJ2-5, with TRBD1 matching over 9 bases. V was pared by 6 bases and J by 4 bases, with 12 bases of the junction left unmatched. The CDR3 totals 16 residues. Germline CDR1 and CDR2: LNHDA and SQIVND (reference sequence). CDR3 nucleotide sequence: TGTGCCAGTAGAAAGGGGGACAGGGTGGAAGGAGAGACCCAGTACTTC. Translating gives CASRKGDRVEGETQYF.

The chain combines TRBV7-2 with TRBJ1-5; maybe TRBD1 (5 bases). The CDR3 is 15 residues long. The germline gives CDR1 SGHTA, CDR2 FQGNSA. Trimming took off 1 base at V and 6 bases at J, with 13 bases between the two ends. The CDR3 protein is CASSLEPGGGQPQHF. CDR3 bases: TGTGCCAGCAGCTTAGAGCCAGGCGGGGGTCAGCCCCAGCATTTT.

This clone occurred once. The chain combines TRBV4-3 with TRBJ2-7; no firm D call. The germline gives CDR1 LGHNA, CDR2 YSLEER. The CDR3 extends over 14 amino acids. Trimming took off 1 base at V and 1 base at J, with 8 bases between the two ends. CDR3 coding DNA: TGCGCCAGCAGCCAAGTGGTCAGGTCCTACGAGCAGTACTTC. Translating gives CASSQVVRSYEQYF.

V gene TRBV4-1 combines with J gene TRBJ1-3, with D uncertain. CDR3 size: 14 residues. V dropped 4 bases and J dropped 2 bases, with 9 bases sitting between them. Germline CDR1 reads MGHRA; CDR2 reads YSYEKL. CDR3 nucleotide sequence: TGCGCCAGCAGCCCCCCGCAGGCTGGAAACACCATATATTTT. This gives the protein CASSPPQAGNTIYF.

The J gene is TRBJ1-4, the V gene TRBV4-1; TRBD1 matches at 7 bases. V trimming: 1 base; J trimming: 7 bases; junction bases outside the gene matches: 9. This CDR3 is 16 amino acids long. CDR1 and CDR2 from the germline V gene are MGHRA and YSYEKL. CDR3 sequence: CASSQGTGTVGEKLFF. Here the CDR3 DNA reads TGCGCCAGCAGCCAAGGTACCGGGACAGTAGGTGAAAAACTGTTTTTT.

This clone occurred a few times. The chain carries TRBV4-3 and TRBJ2-7, with no clear D. V was pared by 0 bases and J by 0 bases, with 9 bases between. The CDR3 is 15 amino acids. CDR1 and CDR2 (germline): LGHNA, YSLEER. Here the CDR3 reads CASSQERIYSYEQYF. The CDR3 bases are TGCGCCAGCAGCCAAGAAAGAATCTACTCCTACGAGCAGTACTTC.

The chain combines TRBV28 with TRBJ2-7; the D gene is possibly TRBD1 (6 bases). Germline values: CDR1 MDHEN, CDR2 SYDVKM. V was pared by 6 bases and J by 3 bases, with 12 bases between. The CDR3 has 13 amino acids. The CDR3: CASRTGVYYEQYF. The CDR3 DNA reads as TGTGCCAGCAGGACAGGCGTTTACTACGAGCAGTACTTC.

The V gene is TRBV5-4, the J gene TRBJ2-5, with 7 bases aligning to TRBD1. V was clipped by 5 bases and J by 5 bases; unmatched bases: 12. The germline V gene has CDR1 SGHNT and CDR2 YYREEE (reference sequence). The CDR3 loop spans 15 amino acids. The CDR3 loop reads CASRSAGGRGETQYF. CDR3 nucleotide sequence: TGTGCCAGCAGATCCGCAGGGGGAAGGGGGGAGACCCAGTACTTC. Full variable domain (rest looked up from reference TRBV5-4 and TRBJ2-5): ETGVTQSPTHLIKTRGQQVTLRCSSQSGHNTVSWYQQALGQGPQFIFQYYREEENGRGNFPPRFSGLQFPNYSSELNVNALELDDSALYLCASRSAGGRGETQYFGPGTRLLVL.

This chain connects TRBV4-3 to TRBJ1-1; D is ambiguous. The CDR3 is 14 residues long. V lost 2 bases and J lost 10, with 17 bases in between. Germline assignment: CDR1 LGHNA and CDR2 YSLEER. The CDR3: CASSQSIFTTGAFF. The CDR3 nucleotides read TGCGCCAGCAGCCAATCTATATTCACTACCGGAGCTTTCTTT.